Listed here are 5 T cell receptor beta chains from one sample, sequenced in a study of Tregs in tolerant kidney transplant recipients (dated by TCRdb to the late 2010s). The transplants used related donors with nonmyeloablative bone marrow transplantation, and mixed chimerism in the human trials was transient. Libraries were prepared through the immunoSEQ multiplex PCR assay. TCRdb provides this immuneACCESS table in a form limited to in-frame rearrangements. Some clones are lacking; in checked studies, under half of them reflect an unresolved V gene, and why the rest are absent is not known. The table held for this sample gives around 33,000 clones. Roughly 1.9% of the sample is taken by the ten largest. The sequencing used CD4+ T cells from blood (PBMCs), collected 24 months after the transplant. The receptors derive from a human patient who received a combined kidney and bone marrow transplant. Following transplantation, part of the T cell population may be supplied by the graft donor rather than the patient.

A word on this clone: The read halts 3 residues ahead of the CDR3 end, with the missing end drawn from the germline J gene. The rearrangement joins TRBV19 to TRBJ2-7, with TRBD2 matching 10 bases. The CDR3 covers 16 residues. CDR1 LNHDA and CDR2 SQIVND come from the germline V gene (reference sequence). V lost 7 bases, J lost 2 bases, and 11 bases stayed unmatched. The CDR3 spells CASTKRASGGAYEQYF. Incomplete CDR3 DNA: TGTGCCAGTACCAAAAGGGCTAGCGGGGGCGCCTACGAG.

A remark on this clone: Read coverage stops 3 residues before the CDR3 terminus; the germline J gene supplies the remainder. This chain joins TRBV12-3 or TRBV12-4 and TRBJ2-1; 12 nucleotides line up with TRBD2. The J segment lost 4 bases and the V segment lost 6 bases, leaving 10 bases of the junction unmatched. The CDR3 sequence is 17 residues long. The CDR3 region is CASRPRLAGVAYNEQFF. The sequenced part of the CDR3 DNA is TGTGCCAGCAGGCCCCGACTAGCGGGAGTAGCGTACAATGAG.

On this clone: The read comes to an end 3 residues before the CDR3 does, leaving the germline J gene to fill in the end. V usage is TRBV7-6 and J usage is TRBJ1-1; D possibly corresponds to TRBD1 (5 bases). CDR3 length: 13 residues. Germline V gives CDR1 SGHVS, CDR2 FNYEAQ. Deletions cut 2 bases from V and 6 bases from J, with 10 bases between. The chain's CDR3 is CASSLQGGPEAFF. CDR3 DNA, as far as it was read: TGTGCCAGCAGCTTACAGGGAGGTCCTGAA.

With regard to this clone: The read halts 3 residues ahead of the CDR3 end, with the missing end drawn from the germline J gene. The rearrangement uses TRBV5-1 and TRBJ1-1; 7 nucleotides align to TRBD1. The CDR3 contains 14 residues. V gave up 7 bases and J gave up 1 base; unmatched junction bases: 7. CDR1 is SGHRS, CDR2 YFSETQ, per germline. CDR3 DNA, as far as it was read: TGCGCCAGCTCCTCCGGGACAGAGAACACTGAA. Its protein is CASSSGTENTE. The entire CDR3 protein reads CASSSGTENTEAFF.

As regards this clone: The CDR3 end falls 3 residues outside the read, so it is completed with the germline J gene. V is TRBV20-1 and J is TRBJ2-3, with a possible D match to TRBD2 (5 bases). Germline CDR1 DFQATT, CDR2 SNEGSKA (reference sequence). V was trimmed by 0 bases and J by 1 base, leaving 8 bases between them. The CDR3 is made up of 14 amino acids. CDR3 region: CSARDRGGTDTQYF. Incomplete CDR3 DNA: TGCAGTGCTAGAGATCGGGGAGGCACAGATACG.